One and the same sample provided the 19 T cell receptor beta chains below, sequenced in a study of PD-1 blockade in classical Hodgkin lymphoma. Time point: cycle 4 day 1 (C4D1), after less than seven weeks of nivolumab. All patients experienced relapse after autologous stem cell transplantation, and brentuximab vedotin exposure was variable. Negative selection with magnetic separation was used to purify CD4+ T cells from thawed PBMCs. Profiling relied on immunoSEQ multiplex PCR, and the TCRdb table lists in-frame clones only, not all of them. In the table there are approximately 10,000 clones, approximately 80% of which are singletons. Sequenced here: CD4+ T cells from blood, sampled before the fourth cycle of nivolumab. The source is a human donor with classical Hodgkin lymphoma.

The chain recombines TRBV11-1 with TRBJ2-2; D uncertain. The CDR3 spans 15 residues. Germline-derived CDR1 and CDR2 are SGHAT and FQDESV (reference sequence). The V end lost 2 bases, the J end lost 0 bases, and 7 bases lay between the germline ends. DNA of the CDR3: TGTGCCAGCAGCTTATTCAATGCGAACACCGGGGAGCTGTTTTTT. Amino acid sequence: CASSLFNANTGELFF.

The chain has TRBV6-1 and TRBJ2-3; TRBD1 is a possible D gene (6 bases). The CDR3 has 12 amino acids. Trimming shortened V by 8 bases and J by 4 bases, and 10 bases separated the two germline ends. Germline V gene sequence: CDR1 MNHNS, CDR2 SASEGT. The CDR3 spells CASGYRADTQYF. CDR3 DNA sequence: TGTGCCAGCGGGTACAGGGCAGATACGCAGTATTTT.

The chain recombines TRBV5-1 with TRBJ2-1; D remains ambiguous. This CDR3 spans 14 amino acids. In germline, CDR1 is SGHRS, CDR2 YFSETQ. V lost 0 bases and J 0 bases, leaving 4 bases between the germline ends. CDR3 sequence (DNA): TGCGCCAGCAGCTTGGGGGACTCCTACAATGAGCAGTTCTTC. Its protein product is CASSLGDSYNEQFF.

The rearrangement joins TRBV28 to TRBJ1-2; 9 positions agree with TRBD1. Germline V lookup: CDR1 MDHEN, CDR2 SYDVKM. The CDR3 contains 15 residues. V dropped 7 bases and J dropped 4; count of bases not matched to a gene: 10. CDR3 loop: CASTKGDRVSYGYTF. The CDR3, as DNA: TGTGCCAGCACCAAGGGGGACAGGGTATCCTATGGCTACACCTTC.

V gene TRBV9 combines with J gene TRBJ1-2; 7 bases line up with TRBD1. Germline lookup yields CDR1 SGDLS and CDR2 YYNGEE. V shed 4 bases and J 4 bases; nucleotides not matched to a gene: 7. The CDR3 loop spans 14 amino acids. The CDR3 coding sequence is TGTGCCAGCAGCCTACGACAGGGAGGCTATGGCTACACCTTC. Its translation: CASSLRQGGYGYTF.

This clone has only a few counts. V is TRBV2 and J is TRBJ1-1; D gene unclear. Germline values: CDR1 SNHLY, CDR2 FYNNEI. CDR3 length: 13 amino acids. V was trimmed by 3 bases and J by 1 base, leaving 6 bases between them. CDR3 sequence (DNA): TGTGCCAGCAGTGACGGTCCGAACACTGAAGCTTTCTTT. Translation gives CASSDGPNTEAFF.

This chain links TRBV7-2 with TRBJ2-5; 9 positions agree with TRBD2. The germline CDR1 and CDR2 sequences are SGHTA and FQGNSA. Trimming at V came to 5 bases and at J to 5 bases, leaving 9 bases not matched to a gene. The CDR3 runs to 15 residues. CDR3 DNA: TGTGCCAGCAGCCCCATAGCGGGGGAGGTGGAGACCCAGTACTTC. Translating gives CASSPIAGEVETQYF.

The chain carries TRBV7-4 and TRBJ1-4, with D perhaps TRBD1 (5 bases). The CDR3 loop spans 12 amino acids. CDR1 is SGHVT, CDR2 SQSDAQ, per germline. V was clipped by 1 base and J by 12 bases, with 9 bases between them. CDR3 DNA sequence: TGTGCCAGCAGCTTAGAAGTAGGGGAACTGTTTTTT. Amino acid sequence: CASSLEVGELFF.

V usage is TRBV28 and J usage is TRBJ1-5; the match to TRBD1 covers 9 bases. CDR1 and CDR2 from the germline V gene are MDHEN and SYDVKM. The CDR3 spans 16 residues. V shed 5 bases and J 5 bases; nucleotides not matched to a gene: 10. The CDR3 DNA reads TGTGCCAGCAGTCCCCTTCGGGACAGGGTGTATCAGCCCCAGCATTTT. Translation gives CASSPLRDRVYQPQHF.

CDR3 sequence reads: CASRPIGRNPTGELFF. The CDR3 nucleotides are TGTGCCAGCAGGCCTATCGGAAGGAACCCAACCGGGGAGCTGTTTTTT. This rearrangement joins TRBV2 to TRBJ2-2; D gene unclear. The V gene's germline CDR1 is SNHLY and CDR2 FYNNEI. This CDR3 has 16 amino acids. The ends were cut back, 6 bases at V and 5 bases at J, with 19 bases in the middle.

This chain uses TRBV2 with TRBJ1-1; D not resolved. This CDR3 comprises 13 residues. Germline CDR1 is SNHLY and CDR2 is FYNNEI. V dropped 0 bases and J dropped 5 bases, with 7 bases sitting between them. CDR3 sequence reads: CASSEAGLTEAFF. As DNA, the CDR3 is TGTGCCAGCAGTGAAGCAGGGCTTACTGAAGCTTTCTTT.

CDR3 sequence: CAISEHSYTEAFF. DNA for the CDR3: TGTGCCATCAGTGAGCACAGTTACACTGAAGCTTTCTTT. The V call is TRBV10-3, the J call TRBJ1-1; no firm D call. The V end was cut by 2 bases, the J end by 3 bases, with 7 bases between. In germline, CDR1 is ENHRY, CDR2 SYGVKD. The CDR3 runs to 13 residues.

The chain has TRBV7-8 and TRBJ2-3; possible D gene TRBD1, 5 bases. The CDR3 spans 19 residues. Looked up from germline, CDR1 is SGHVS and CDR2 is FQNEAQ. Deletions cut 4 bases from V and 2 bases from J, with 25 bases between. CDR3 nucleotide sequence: TGTGCCAGCAGCTACCCCGCTAGGACAAGGGCCCCGGACACAGATACGCAGTATTTT. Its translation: CASSYPARTRAPDTDTQYF. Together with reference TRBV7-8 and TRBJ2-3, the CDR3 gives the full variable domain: GAGVSQSPRYKVAKRGQDVALRCDPISGHVSLFWYQQALGQGPEFLTYFQNEAQLDKSGLPSDRFFAERPEGSVSTLKIQRTQQEDSAVYLCASSYPARTRAPDTDTQYFGPGTRLTVL.

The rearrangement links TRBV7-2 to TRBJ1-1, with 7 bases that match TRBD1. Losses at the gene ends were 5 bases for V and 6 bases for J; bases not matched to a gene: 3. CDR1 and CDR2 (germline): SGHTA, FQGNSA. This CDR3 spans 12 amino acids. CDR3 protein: CASSQQGPEAFF. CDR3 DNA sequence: TGTGCCAGCAGCCAACAGGGGCCTGAAGCTTTCTTT.

CDR3 sequence reads: CASSYGLMYGYTF. As DNA, the CDR3 is TGTGCCAGCAGTTACGGTCTGATGTATGGCTACACCTTC. The chain couples TRBV7-2 to TRBJ1-2; D is uncertain. The CDR3 contains 13 residues. V gave up 6 bases and J gave up 5 bases, with 13 bases separating them. Germline-derived CDR1 and CDR2 are SGHTA and FQGNSA.

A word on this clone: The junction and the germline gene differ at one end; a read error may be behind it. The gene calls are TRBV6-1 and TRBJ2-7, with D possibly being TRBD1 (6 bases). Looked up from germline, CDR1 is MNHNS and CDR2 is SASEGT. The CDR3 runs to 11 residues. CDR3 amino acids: CASRLGQRNTF. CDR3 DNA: TGTGCCAGCAGGTTAGGACAGCGAAATACCTTC.

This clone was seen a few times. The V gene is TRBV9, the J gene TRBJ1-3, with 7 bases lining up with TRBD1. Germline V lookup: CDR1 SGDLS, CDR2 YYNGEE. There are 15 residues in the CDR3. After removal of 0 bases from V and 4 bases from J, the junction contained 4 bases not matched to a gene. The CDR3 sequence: CASSVATGVGNTIYF. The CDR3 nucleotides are TGTGCCAGCAGCGTAGCTACAGGGGTGGGAAACACCATATATTTT.

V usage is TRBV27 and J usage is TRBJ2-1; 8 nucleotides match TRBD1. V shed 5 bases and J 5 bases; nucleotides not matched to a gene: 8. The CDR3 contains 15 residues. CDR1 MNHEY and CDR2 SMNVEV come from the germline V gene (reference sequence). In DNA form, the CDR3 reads TGTGCCAGCAGTCACCGGGACAGGTGGAACAATGAGCAGTTCTTC. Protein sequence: CASSHRDRWNNEQFF.

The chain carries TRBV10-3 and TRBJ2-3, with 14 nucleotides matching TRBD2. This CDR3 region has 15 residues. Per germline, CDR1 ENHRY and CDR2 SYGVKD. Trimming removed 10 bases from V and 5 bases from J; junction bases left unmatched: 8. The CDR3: CATGPGLAGGDTQYF. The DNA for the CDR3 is TGTGCCACGGGGCCTGGACTAGCGGGAGGAGATACGCAGTATTTT.